This TCR beta chain was captured in a study of blood T cell repertoires in COVID-19. Germline V lookup: CDR1 SNHLY, CDR2 FYNNEI. CDR3 length equals 14 residues. Deletions cut 6 bases from V and 2 bases from J, with 13 bases between. Profiled with immunoSEQ multiplex PCR; TCRdb holds only in-frame clones, not every one. This sample has more than 300,000 clones, with 92% found just once. This receptor was taken from a woman under 40 who had recovered from COVID-19. The J gene is TRBJ1-2, the V gene TRBV2; D is perhaps TRBD1 (5 bases). The sequenced sample consisted of PBMCs or T cells enriched from blood (not recorded which). The CDR3 protein is CASRGSTENYGYTF. For the CDR3, the DNA is TGTGCCAGCAGGGGATCGACAGAGAACTATGGCTACACCTTC.